These T cell receptor beta chains were read from a single sample in a study of identical twins. One entry per CDR3 protein results from TCRdb running MiXCR on the 5' RACE reads. The repertoire holds about 890,000 distinct CDR3 sequences, with roughly an eighth as singletons. Another study also made use of these data, one on yellow fever vaccine responses in identical twins.

The sequencing input was PBMCs. The origin of the receptors is a woman between 18 and 29 years old in good health. The CDR3 runs from the conserved cysteine through the conserved F or W. The D gene is left open where the match is weak.

TRBD2 | TRBJ2-2 | TRBV7-2 | 15 | CASSFSGGVTGELFF
. | TRBJ2-1 | TRBV15 | 12 | CATSKGNNEQFF
. | TRBJ2-5 | TRBV3-1 | 11 | CASSHSVARYF
TRBD2 | TRBJ2-5 | TRBV28 | 18 | CASSFNFGTSGGAETQYF
. | TRBJ2-3 | TRBV6-5 | 14 | CASSYRGMADTQYF
TRBD2 | TRBJ2-1 | TRBV4-2 | 17 | CASSQPGLAGESGEQFF
. | TRBJ2-1 | TRBV12-3/TRBV12-4 | 15 | CASSFRVGSYNEQFF
TRBD2 | TRBJ2-1 | TRBV10-3 | 17 | CAISEGPPGLAGNKQFF
TRBD1 | TRBJ2-1 | TRBV7-9 | 14 | CASSSGQGASEQFF
TRBD2 | TRBJ2-1 | TRBV27 | 14 | CASSPRDYHNEQFF
TRBD1 | TRBJ2-5 | TRBV5-1 | 14 | CASSLTTGGATQYF
. | TRBJ2-7 | TRBV2 | 16 | CASSEAQLAISYEQYF
TRBD2 | TRBJ2-5 | TRBV6-5 | 15 | CASSYSQTSEETQYF
. | TRBJ2-1 | TRBV11-2 | 19 | CASTGGLAEGRISYNEQFF
. | TRBJ1-4 | TRBV15 | 13 | CATSRDRSEKLFF